A selection of T cell receptor beta chains follows, all from one sample in a study of blood T cell repertoires in COVID-19. Assay: immunoSEQ multiplex PCR; the TCRdb copy retains only in-frame clones and omits some. The sample has 70,000 to 80,000 clones; 86% are singletons. The source material was peripheral blood. The receptors originated from a human donor in a cohort sampled during active COVID-19. Both conserved end residues are part of each CDR3. A D gene is named only where the DNA matches it firmly.

V	J	D	DNA	CDR3
TRBV5-6	TRBJ2-1	.	TGTGCCAGCAGCGGGGGACTCACTCCCAATGAGCAGTTCTTC	CASSGGLTPNEQFF
TRBV18	TRBJ2-7	TRBD1	TGTGCCAGCTCACCCGCAACAGGGGGCGGCGAGCAGTACTTC	CASSPATGGGEQYF
TRBV6-6	TRBJ2-7	TRBD1	TGTGCCAGCAGTTATGGCCAGGGGGACAACGAGCAGTACTTC	CASSYGQGDNEQYF
TRBV2	TRBJ1-1	.	TGTGCCAGCAGTGACGAAGGAGGCACTGAAGCTTTCTTT	CASSDEGGTEAFF
TRBV29-1	TRBJ1-1	.	TGCAGCGTGCGGGGCCAGCGGGACGGCACTGAAGCTTTCTTT	CSVRGQRDGTEAFF
TRBV2	TRBJ1-1	.	TGTGCCAGCAGAGCAGGGGTCACTGAAGCTTTCTTT	CASRAGVTEAFF
TRBV5-4	TRBJ2-7	TRBD1	TGTGCCAGCAGCTACGGACAGGGCCTACCCTACGAGCAGTACTTC	CASSYGQGLPYEQYF
TRBV7-9	TRBJ2-5	.	TGTGCCAGCAGCGACGGCCCGAGGGCAGGGGCAGAGACCCAGTACTTC	CASSDGPRAGAETQYF
TRBV30	TRBJ2-5	.	TGTGCCTGGGCGATCAGGGAGACCCAGTACTTC	CAWAIRETQYF
TRBV14	TRBJ2-7	TRBD2	TGTGCCAGCAGTCCCAGCGGGGGGGCCAACGAGCAGTACTTC	CASSPSGGANEQYF
TRBV6-5	TRBJ1-1	.	TGTGCCAGCAGAGGACAGTGGATGACTGAAGCTTTCTTT	CASRGQWMTEAFF
TRBV6-6	TRBJ1-1	.	TGTGCCAGCATCCAGGGAGGGAACACTGAAGCTTTCTTT	CASIQGGNTEAFF
TRBV7-8	TRBJ2-2	TRBD2	TGTGCCAGCAGGGGGGGGACGCACACCGGGGAGCTGTTTTTT	CASRGGTHTGELFF
TRBV18	TRBJ2-6	TRBD1	TGTGCCAGCTCACCCATTCGGACAGGGAGCCCTGGGGCCAACGTCCTGACTTTC	CASSPIRTGSPGANVLTF
TRBV28	TRBJ1-6	TRBD1	TGTGCCAGCAGTTCCCCCAGGGGGCTAAATTCACCCCTCCACTTT	CASSSPRGLNSPLHF